This record looks at one T cell receptor beta chain sequence and its context. Its antigen is undetermined. Looked up from germline, CDR1 is SGHNT and CDR2 is YYREEE (reference sequence). V dropped 0 bases and J dropped 2 bases, with 7 bases sitting between them. The CDR3 has 14 amino acids. The donors were in the roughly 130-subject validation cohort, distinct from the 666-subject first cohort. The repertoire was sequenced with immunoSEQ multiplex PCR; TCRdb's copy has only in-frame clones and lacks some. The sample lists about 130,000 clones; 82% were seen once. This entry is derived from a study of cytomegalovirus exposure and HLA in healthy donors. General observations from the study: The study listed roughly 160 cytomegalovirus-associated TCR beta chains.

The V call is TRBV5-4, the J call TRBJ2-3; D unclear. This clonotype was sampled from a man under 40 in good health and CMV-seropositive. Sequenced sample: PBMCs. For the CDR3, the DNA is TGTGCCAGCAGCTTGGCCACAACCACAGATACGCAGTATTTT. As protein: CASSLATTTDTQYF.